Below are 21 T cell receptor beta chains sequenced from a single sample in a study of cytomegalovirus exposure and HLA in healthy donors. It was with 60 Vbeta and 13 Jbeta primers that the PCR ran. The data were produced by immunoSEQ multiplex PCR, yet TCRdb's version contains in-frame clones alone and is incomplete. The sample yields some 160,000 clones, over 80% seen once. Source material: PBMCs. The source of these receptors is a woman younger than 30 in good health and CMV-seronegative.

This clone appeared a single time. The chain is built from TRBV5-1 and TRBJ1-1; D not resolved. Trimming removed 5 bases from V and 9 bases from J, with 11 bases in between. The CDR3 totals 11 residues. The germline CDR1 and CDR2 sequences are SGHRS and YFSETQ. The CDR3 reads CASRKEAQAFF. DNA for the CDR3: TGCGCCAGCAGGAAGGAGGCGCAAGCTTTCTTT.

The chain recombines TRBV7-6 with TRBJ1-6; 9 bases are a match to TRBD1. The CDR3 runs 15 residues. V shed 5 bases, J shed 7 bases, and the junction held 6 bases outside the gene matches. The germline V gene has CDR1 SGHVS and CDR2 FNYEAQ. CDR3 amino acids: CASSPLGTGNSPLHF. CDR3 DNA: TGTGCCAGCAGCCCGCTAGGGACAGGGAATTCACCCCTCCACTTT.

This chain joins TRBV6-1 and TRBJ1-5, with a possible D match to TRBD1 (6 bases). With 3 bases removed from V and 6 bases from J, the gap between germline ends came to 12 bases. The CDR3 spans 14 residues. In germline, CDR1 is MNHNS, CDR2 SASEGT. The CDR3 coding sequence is TGTGCCAGCAGTGAGCGGAGGGGGGGTCAGCCCCAGCATTTT. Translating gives CASSERRGGQPQHF.

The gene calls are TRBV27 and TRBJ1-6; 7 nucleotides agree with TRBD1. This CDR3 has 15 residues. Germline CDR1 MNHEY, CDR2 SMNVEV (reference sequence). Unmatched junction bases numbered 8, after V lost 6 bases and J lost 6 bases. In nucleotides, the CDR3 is TGTGCCAGCAGGGGAATACAGGGGATTAATTCACCCCTCCACTTT. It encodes CASRGIQGINSPLHF.

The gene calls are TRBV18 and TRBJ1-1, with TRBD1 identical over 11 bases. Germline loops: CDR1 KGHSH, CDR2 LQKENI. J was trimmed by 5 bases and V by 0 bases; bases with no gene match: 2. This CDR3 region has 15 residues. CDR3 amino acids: CASSPPRDRGTEAFF. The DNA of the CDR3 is TGTGCCAGCTCACCACCCCGGGACAGGGGGACTGAAGCTTTCTTT.

The CDR3 coding sequence is TGCGCCAGCCTCGTACCCGGGGGTACTGAAGCTTTCTTT. It is translated as CASLVPGGTEAFF. The chain carries TRBV5-1 and TRBJ1-1, with D perhaps matching TRBD1 (5 bases). From germline, CDR1 is SGHRS and CDR2 YFSETQ. The CDR3 is 13 residues long. V lost 7 bases and J lost 5, with 15 bases in between. The complete variable domain, with remaining parts taken from reference TRBV5-1 and TRBJ1-1, reads KAGVTQTPRYLIKTRGQQVTLSCSPISGHRSVSWYQQTPGQGLQFLFEYFSETQRNKGNFPGRFSGRQFSNSRSEMNVSTLELGDSALYLCASLVPGGTEAFFGQGTRLTVV.

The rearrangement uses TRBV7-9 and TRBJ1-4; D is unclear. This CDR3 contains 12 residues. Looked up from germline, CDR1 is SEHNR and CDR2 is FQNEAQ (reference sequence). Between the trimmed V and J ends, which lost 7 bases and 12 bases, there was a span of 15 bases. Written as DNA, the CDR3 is TGTGCCAGCACCTCGAAAAGGGAGGAACTGTTTTTT. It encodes CASTSKREELFF.

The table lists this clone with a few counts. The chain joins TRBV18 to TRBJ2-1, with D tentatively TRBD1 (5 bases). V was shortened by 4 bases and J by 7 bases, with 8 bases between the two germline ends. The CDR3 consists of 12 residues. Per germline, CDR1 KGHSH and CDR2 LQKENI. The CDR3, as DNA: TGTGCCAGCTCACGAGACAGAAATGAGCAGTTCTTC. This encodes CASSRDRNEQFF.

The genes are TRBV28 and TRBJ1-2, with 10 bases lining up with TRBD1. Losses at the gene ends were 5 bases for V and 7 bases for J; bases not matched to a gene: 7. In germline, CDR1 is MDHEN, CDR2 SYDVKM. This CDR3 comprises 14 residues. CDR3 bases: TGTGCCAGCAGTCCCTCGACAGGGGGCATTGGCTACACCTTC. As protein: CASSPSTGGIGYTF.

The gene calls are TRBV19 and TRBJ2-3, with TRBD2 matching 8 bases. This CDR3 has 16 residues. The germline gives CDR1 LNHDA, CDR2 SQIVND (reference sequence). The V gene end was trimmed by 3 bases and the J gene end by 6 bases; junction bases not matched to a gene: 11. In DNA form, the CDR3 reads TGTGCCAGTAGTATGGTTTTCACCCGCGGGGGGGATACGCAGTATTTT. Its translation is CASSMVFTRGGDTQYF.

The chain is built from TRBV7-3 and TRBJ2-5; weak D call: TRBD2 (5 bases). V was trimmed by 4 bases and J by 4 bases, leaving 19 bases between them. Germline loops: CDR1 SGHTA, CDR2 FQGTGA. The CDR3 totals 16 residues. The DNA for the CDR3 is TGTGCCAGCAGCTCTCCATCACACCCCGAGGGAGAGACCCAGTACTTC. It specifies CASSSPSHPEGETQYF.

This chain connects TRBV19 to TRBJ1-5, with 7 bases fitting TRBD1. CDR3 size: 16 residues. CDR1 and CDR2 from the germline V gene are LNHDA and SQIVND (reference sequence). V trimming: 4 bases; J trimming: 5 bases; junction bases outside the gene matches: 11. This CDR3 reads CASSNRADRAYQPQHF. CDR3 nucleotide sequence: TGTGCCAGTAGTAATAGAGCAGACAGGGCCTATCAGCCCCAGCATTTT. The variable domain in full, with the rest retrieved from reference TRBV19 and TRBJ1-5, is DGGITQSPKYLFRKEGQNVTLSCEQNLNHDAMYWYRQDPGQGLRLIYYSQIVNDFQKGDIAEGYSVSREKKESFPLTVTSAQKNPTAFYLCASSNRADRAYQPQHFGDGTRLSIL.

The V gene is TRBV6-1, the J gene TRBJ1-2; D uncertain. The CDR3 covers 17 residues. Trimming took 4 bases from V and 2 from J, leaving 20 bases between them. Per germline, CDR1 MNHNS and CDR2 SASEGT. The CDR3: CASSVGGAGPSNYGYTF. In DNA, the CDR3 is TGTGCCAGCAGTGTAGGAGGTGCCGGGCCATCCAACTATGGCTACACCTTC.

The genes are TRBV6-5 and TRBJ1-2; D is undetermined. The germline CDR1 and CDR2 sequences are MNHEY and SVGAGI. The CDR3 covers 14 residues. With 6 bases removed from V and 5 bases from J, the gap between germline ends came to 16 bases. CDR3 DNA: TGTGCCAGCAGCCGCCGGACTCCGGATTATGGCTACACCTTC. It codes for CASSRRTPDYGYTF.

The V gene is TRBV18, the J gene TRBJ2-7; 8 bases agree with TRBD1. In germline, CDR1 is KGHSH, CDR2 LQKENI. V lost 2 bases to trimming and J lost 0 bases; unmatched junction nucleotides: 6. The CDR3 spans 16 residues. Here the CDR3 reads CASSPGGQGLSYEQYF. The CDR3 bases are TGTGCCAGCTCACCAGGTGGACAGGGCCTCTCCTACGAGCAGTACTTC.

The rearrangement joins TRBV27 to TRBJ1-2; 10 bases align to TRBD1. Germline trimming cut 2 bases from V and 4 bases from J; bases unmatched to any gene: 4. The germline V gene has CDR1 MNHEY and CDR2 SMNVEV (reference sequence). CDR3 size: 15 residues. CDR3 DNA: TGTGCCAGCAGTTTAACCGACAGGGGGCCCTATGGCTACACCTTC. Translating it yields CASSLTDRGPYGYTF.

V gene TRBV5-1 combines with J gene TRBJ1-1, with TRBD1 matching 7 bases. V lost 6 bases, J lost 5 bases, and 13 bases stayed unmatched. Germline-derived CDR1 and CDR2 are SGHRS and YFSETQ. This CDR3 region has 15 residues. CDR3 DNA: TGCGCCAGCAAGCCAGGGGCAGGGGGACGGACTGAAGCTTTCTTT. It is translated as CASKPGAGGRTEAFF.

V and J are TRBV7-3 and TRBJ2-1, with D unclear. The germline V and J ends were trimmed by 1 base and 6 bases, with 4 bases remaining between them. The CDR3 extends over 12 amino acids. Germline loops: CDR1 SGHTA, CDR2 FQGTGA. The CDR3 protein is CASSLSGNEQFF. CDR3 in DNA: TGTGCCAGCAGCTTAAGCGGCAATGAGCAGTTCTTC.

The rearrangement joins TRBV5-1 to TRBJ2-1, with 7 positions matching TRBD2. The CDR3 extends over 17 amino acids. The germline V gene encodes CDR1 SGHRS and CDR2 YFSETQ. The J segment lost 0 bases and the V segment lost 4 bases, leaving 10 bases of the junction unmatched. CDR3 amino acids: CASSPGGLQSSYNEQFF. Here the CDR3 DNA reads TGCGCCAGCAGCCCGGGGGGACTCCAGAGCTCCTACAATGAGCAGTTCTTC.

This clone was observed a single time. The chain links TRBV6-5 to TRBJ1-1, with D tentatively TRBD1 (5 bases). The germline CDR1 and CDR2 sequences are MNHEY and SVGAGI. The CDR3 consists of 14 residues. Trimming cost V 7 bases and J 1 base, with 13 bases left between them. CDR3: CASKYGASNTEAFF. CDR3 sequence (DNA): TGTGCCAGCAAGTATGGGGCCTCGAACACTGAAGCTTTCTTT.

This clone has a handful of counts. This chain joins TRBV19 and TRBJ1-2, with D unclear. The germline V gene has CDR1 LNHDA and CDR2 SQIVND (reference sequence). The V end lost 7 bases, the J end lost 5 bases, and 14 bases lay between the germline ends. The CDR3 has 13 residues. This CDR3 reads CASTHIRGYGYTF. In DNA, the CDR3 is TGTGCCAGTACCCATATTAGAGGTTATGGCTACACCTTC.